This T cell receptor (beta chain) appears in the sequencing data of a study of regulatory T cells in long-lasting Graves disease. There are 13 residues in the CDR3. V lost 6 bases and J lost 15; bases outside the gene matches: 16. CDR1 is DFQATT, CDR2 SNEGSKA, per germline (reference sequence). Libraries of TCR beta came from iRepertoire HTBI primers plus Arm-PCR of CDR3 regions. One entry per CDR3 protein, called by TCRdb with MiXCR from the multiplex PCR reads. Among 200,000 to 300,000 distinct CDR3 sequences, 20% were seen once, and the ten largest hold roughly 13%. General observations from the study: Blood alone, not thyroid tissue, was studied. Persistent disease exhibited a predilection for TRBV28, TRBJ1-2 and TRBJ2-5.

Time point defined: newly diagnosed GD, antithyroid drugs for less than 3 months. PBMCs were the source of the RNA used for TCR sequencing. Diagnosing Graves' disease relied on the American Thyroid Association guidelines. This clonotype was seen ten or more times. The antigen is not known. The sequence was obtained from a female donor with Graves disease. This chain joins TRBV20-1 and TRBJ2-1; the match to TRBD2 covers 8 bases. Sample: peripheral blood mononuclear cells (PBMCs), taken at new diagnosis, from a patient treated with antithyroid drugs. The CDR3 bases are TGCAGTGCCCACACTACCAGCGGGAGAAGCCGGTTCTTC. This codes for CSAHTTSGRSRFF.